One and the same sample provided the 32 T cell receptor beta chains below, sequenced in a study of blood T cell repertoires in COVID-19. Sequencing used immunoSEQ multiplex PCR; TCRdb keeps in-frame clones, though not all of them. The data contain some 110,000 clones, about three quarters of them singletons. Sequenced input: peripheral blood. These receptors were taken from a man between 65 and 79 years old with acute or convalescent COVID-19.

This chain joins TRBV7-2 and TRBJ2-7; 8 positions agree with TRBD1. V dropped 4 bases and J dropped 2; count of bases not matched to a gene: 7. Germline CDR1 and CDR2: SGHTA and FQGNSA. This CDR3 region has 15 residues. The CDR3 DNA follows: TGTGCCAGCAGCTCCCTGGACAGGGTCCCCTACGAGCAGTACTTC. Its translation: CASSSLDRVPYEQYF.

V is TRBV30 and J is TRBJ2-2; 10 bases fit TRBD1. The V gene end was trimmed by 6 bases and the J gene end by 5 bases; junction bases not matched to a gene: 9. Germline CDR1 is GTSNPN and CDR2 is SVGIG (reference sequence). This CDR3 region has 15 residues. The CDR3 DNA reads TGTGCCTGCAAAACCGGGACAGGGGTAACCGGGGAGCTGTTTTTT. It codes for CACKTGTGVTGELFF.

The chain joins TRBV5-4 to TRBJ2-1, with a possible D match to TRBD2 (6 bases). The CDR3 spans 16 residues. The germline CDR1 and CDR2 sequences are SGHNT and YYREEE (reference sequence). V lost 0 bases to trimming and J lost 2 bases, with 12 bases between them. The CDR3 sequence: CASSLAAGSAYNEQFF. In DNA form, the CDR3 reads TGTGCCAGCAGCTTGGCTGCGGGAAGTGCCTACAATGAGCAGTTCTTC. Supplemented by reference TRBV5-4 and TRBJ2-1, the full variable domain reads ETGVTQSPTHLIKTRGQQVTLRCSSQSGHNTVSWYQQALGQGPQFIFQYYREEENGRGNFPPRFSGLQFPNYSSELNVNALELDDSALYLCASSLAAGSAYNEQFFGPGTRLTVL.

V usage is TRBV5-4 and J usage is TRBJ1-1, with D unresolved. The V gene lost 1 base and the J gene lost 1 base, with 5 bases spanning the gap. The CDR3 contains 13 residues. Germline values: CDR1 SGHNT, CDR2 YYREEE (reference sequence). DNA of the CDR3: TGTGCCAGCAGCTTGATGGCGAACACTGAAGCTTTCTTT. Its protein product is CASSLMANTEAFF.

The chain recombines TRBV15 with TRBJ1-2; D not resolved. Trimming took 0 bases from V and 2 from J, leaving 7 bases between them. From germline, CDR1 is LNHNV and CDR2 YYDKDF (reference sequence). The CDR3 is made up of 14 amino acids. In DNA form, the CDR3 reads TGTGCCACCAGCAGAGATCTCACAAACTATGGCTACACCTTC. Its protein is CATSRDLTNYGYTF.

The chain uses TRBV18 and TRBJ2-2, with TRBD2 matching over 9 bases. The CDR3 has 16 amino acids. The germline gives CDR1 KGHSH, CDR2 LQKENI. Trimming removed 2 bases from V and 6 bases from J; junction bases left unmatched: 7. CDR3 coding DNA: TGTGCCAGCTCACCAGGTCCTAGCGGGGAACCCGGGGAGCTGTTTTTT. Amino acids: CASSPGPSGEPGELFF.

This clone has more than one count but fewer than ten. This chain links TRBV29-1 with TRBJ2-5; 8 nucleotides match TRBD1. CDR1 and CDR2 (germline): SQVTM, ANQGSEA. The CDR3 consists of 12 residues. Losses at the gene ends were 3 bases for V and 4 bases for J; bases not matched to a gene: 1. CDR3 loop: CSVEGTGETQYF. CDR3 in DNA: TGCAGCGTTGAGGGGACAGGAGAGACCCAGTACTTC. The full variable domain, its missing parts supplied by reference TRBV29-1 and TRBJ2-5, is SAVISQKPSRDICQRGTSLTIQCQVDSQVTMMFWYRQQPGQSLTLIATANQGSEATYESGFVIDKFPISRPNLTFSTLTVSNMSPEDSSIYLCSVEGTGETQYFGPGTRLLVL.

The rearrangement joins TRBV5-4 to TRBJ2-7, with TRBD1 identical over 7 bases. The J segment lost 0 bases and the V segment lost 1 base, leaving 4 bases of the junction unmatched. The CDR3 runs 15 residues. Germline CDR1 and CDR2: SGHNT and YYREEE (reference sequence). In nucleotides, the CDR3 is TGTGCCAGCAGCTTGCCGGGACAGAGCTCCTACGAGCAGTACTTC. Translating gives CASSLPGQSSYEQYF.

The genes are TRBV5-6 and TRBJ2-5; TRBD1 matches at 10 bases. The junction had 7 bases not matched to a gene; V was cut back by 5 bases and J by 9 bases. The CDR3 runs to 13 residues. Germline V CDR1 and CDR2: SGHDT, YYEEEE. The CDR3 DNA reads TGTGCCAGCAGGCCCCGGGACAGGGGTTCCCAGTACTTC. Protein product: CASRPRDRGSQYF.

This clone showed up just once. The V and J genes are TRBV28 and TRBJ2-2; the match to TRBD2 covers 12 bases. This CDR3 has 17 residues. V trimming: 7 bases; J trimming: 6 bases; junction bases outside the gene matches: 12. Per germline, CDR1 MDHEN and CDR2 SYDVKM. The CDR3 nucleotides are TGTGCCAGCACCCGACTAGCGGGAGTTGGATCCCCCGGGGAGCTGTTTTTT. Translated: CASTRLAGVGSPGELFF.

This clone was detected a few times. The rearrangement links TRBV7-8 to TRBJ2-1; 9 bases match TRBD1. Germline CDR1 is SGHVS and CDR2 is FQNEAQ. Trimming removed 5 bases from V and 6 bases from J; junction bases left unmatched: 14. CDR3 length: 17 residues. CDR3 sequence (DNA): TGTGCCAGCAGCCCCCCGCTACGACAGGGGGGTCTCAATGAGCAGTTCTTC. Translated, it gives CASSPPLRQGGLNEQFF.

This chain joins TRBV7-9 and TRBJ1-1, with a weak D call TRBD1 (6 bases). The V end was cut by 6 bases, the J end by 1 base, with 12 bases between. CDR3 length: 14 amino acids. Germline V gives CDR1 SEHNR, CDR2 FQNEAQ (reference sequence). The CDR3 here is CASSLMTGNTEAFF. The CDR3 DNA reads TGTGCCAGCAGTCTAATGACAGGGAACACTGAAGCTTTCTTT.

The rearrangement links TRBV4-3 to TRBJ1-5; 7 bases align to TRBD1. Trimming took 4 bases from V and 6 from J; bases not matched to a gene: 9. Germline CDR1 is LGHNA and CDR2 is YSLEER. This CDR3 region has 15 residues. Here the CDR3 reads CASSRKTGEGQPQHF. The DNA of the CDR3 is TGCGCCAGCAGCCGAAAAACAGGGGAAGGTCAGCCCCAGCATTTT.

The genes are TRBV30 and TRBJ2-7; 9 positions agree with TRBD1. The ends lost 0 bases at V and 5 bases at J; junction bases unmatched: 5. Germline V gives CDR1 GTSNPN, CDR2 SVGIG (reference sequence). The CDR3 runs to 14 residues. Here the CDR3 DNA reads TGTGCCTGGAGTGTAATCGGGACAGGGAACGAGCAGTACTTC. Its translation is CAWSVIGTGNEQYF.

The CDR3 nucleotides are TGCAGCGTTGGCAAGGGGGCGGGTGAGCAGTTCTTC. Translation: CSVGKGAGEQFF. The chain is built from TRBV29-1 and TRBJ2-1, with TRBD1 matching 7 bases. Trimming took 4 bases from V and 9 from J; bases not matched to a gene: 6. The CDR3 extends over 12 amino acids. CDR1 and CDR2 from the germline V gene are SQVTM and ANQGSEA.

In this sample, this clone turned up a few times. The V and J genes are TRBV5-1 and TRBJ1-1; 7 nucleotides match TRBD1. The germline V gene encodes CDR1 SGHRS and CDR2 YFSETQ. The CDR3 sequence is 14 residues long. Trimming at V came to 1 base and at J to 4 bases, leaving 4 bases not matched to a gene. The CDR3 here is CASSLPGGFTEAFF. CDR3 coding DNA: TGCGCCAGCAGCTTGCCAGGGGGATTCACTGAAGCTTTCTTT.

The chain employs TRBV2 and TRBJ1-2, with 7 positions matching TRBD1. J gave up 6 bases and V 3 bases, and 4 bases lay outside the gene matches. The CDR3 is 13 residues long. From germline, CDR1 is SNHLY and CDR2 FYNNEI. The CDR3 loop is CASSERGRDGYTF. The CDR3 bases are TGTGCCAGCAGTGAGAGGGGGCGCGATGGCTACACCTTC.

The chain employs TRBV10-3 and TRBJ2-2, with D tentatively TRBD2 (5 bases). The germline gives CDR1 ENHRY, CDR2 SYGVKD. V lost 6 bases and J 1 base, leaving 12 bases between the germline ends. The CDR3 spans 15 residues. The chain's CDR3 is CAIRLDSKNTGELFF. The CDR3 nucleotides read TGTGCCATCAGGCTGGACTCAAAGAACACCGGGGAGCTGTTTTTT.

The rearrangement uses TRBV5-1 and TRBJ2-1, with D maybe TRBD1 (6 bases). The V gene lost 5 bases and the J gene lost 1 base, with 13 bases spanning the gap. Germline lookup yields CDR1 SGHRS and CDR2 YFSETQ. There are 15 residues in the CDR3. CDR3 nucleotides: TGCGCCAGCAGTTCGGACAGTTCGTCCTACAATGAGCAGTTCTTC. Its protein is CASSSDSSSYNEQFF.

The V and J genes are TRBV19 and TRBJ1-5; TRBD1 might be the D (5 bases). The CDR3 sequence is 17 residues long. The V gene lost 3 bases and the J gene lost 0 bases, with 15 bases spanning the gap. Germline V lookup: CDR1 LNHDA, CDR2 SQIVND (reference sequence). CDR3 sequence: CASSIGWKGLSNQPQHF. CDR3 sequence (DNA): TGTGCCAGTAGTATTGGTTGGAAGGGACTTAGCAATCAGCCCCAGCATTTT.

V and J are TRBV28 and TRBJ1-2; the match to TRBD1 covers 7 bases. V lost 2 bases and J lost 4; bases outside the gene matches: 7. The length of the CDR3 is 15 residues. Germline lookup yields CDR1 MDHEN and CDR2 SYDVKM. The CDR3: CASSLKPTGAYGYTF. The CDR3 DNA is TGTGCCAGCAGTTTAAAACCCACAGGGGCCTATGGCTACACCTTC.

The V call is TRBV28, the J call TRBJ1-5; D is uncertain. Germline V gives CDR1 MDHEN, CDR2 SYDVKM. V shed 4 bases and J shed 3 bases, with 10 bases lying between them. The length of the CDR3 is 14 residues. CDR3 in amino acids: CASSWHGNNQPQHF. The DNA of the CDR3 is TGTGCCAGCAGTTGGCACGGGAACAATCAGCCCCAGCATTTT.

The CDR3: CASSARLWYTEAFF. Written as DNA, the CDR3 is TGTGCCAGCAGCGCCCGGTTATGGTACACTGAAGCTTTCTTT. The rearrangement joins TRBV7-2 to TRBJ1-1; D unclear. This CDR3 contains 14 residues. Looked up from germline, CDR1 is SGHTA and CDR2 is FQGNSA. Trimming stripped 5 bases from V and 3 bases from J, with 13 bases between.

V and J are TRBV9 and TRBJ2-4; the match to TRBD1 covers 8 bases. After removal of 2 bases from V and 3 bases from J, the junction contained 7 bases not matched to a gene. Germline V lookup: CDR1 SGDLS, CDR2 YYNGEE. CDR3 size: 16 residues. The chain's CDR3 is CASSVSTGGGKNIQYF. The DNA of the CDR3 is TGTGCCAGCAGCGTCTCAACAGGGGGTGGCAAAAACATTCAGTACTTC.

The gene calls are TRBV24-1 and TRBJ1-2, with 8 bases identical to TRBD1. Germline CDR1 and CDR2: KGHDR and SFDVKD. J gave up 3 bases and V 4 bases, and 6 bases lay outside the gene matches. The CDR3 extends over 15 amino acids. The CDR3 DNA reads TGTGCCACCAGTGACTCCGGGACAGGAGACTATGGCTACACCTTC. Protein: CATSDSGTGDYGYTF.

The chain combines TRBV19 with TRBJ2-6, with 8 bases matching TRBD1. Looked up from germline, CDR1 is LNHDA and CDR2 is SQIVND (reference sequence). V was pared by 9 bases and J by 4 bases, with 8 bases of the junction left unmatched. This CDR3 has 15 amino acids. CDR3: CASRWTGTGANVLTF. Here the CDR3 DNA reads TGTGCCAGCCGATGGACAGGGACCGGGGCCAACGTCCTGACTTTC.

The chain combines TRBV28 with TRBJ1-1; D might be TRBD1 (6 bases). The CDR3 is 12 amino acids. The germline V and J ends were trimmed by 11 bases and 8 bases, with 18 bases remaining between them. CDR1 and CDR2 from the germline V gene are MDHEN and SYDVKM. The CDR3 loop reads CASDGRTAEAFF. The CDR3 DNA reads TGTGCCTCTGACGGGCGGACAGCAGAAGCTTTCTTT.

This clone appeared a few times. V is TRBV5-1 and J is TRBJ2-7, with D hard to call. The germline V gene encodes CDR1 SGHRS and CDR2 YFSETQ. The CDR3 totals 13 residues. Between the trimmed V and J ends, which lost 4 bases and 3 bases, there was a span of 11 bases. The CDR3 loop is CASSGSSIYEQYF. The CDR3 bases are TGCGCCAGCAGCGGCTCGTCCATCTACGAGCAGTACTTC.

This clone has just a few counts. The chain combines TRBV9 with TRBJ2-6; D may be TRBD2 (6 bases). V lost 4 bases and J lost 0, with 17 bases in between. Per the germline V gene, CDR1 is SGDLS and CDR2 is YYNGEE. The CDR3 has 18 residues. The CDR3 DNA reads as TGTGCCAGCAGCCTACCTGCGGGAACAGACTCTGGGGCCAACGTCCTGACTTTC. Residues: CASSLPAGTDSGANVLTF. The entire variable domain, with the rest obtained from reference TRBV9 and TRBJ2-6, is as follows: DSGVTQTPKHLITATGQRVTLRCSPRSGDLSVYWYQQSLDQGLQFLIQYYNGEERAKGNILERFSAQQFPDLHSELNLSSLELGDSALYFCASSLPAGTDSGANVLTFGAGSRLTVL.

This chain connects TRBV9 to TRBJ2-7, with D possibly being TRBD1 (5 bases). The CDR3 is 13 residues long. The germline V gene has CDR1 SGDLS and CDR2 YYNGEE. Deletions cut 4 bases from V and 1 base from J, with 9 bases between. CDR3 residues: CASSSDISYEQYF. The CDR3 bases are TGTGCCAGCAGCTCGGACATTTCCTACGAGCAGTACTTC. The full variable domain, with the rest looked up from reference TRBV9 and TRBJ2-7, is DSGVTQTPKHLITATGQRVTLRCSPRSGDLSVYWYQQSLDQGLQFLIQYYNGEERAKGNILERFSAQQFPDLHSELNLSSLELGDSALYFCASSSDISYEQYFGPGTRLTVT.

This chain joins TRBV5-6 and TRBJ1-5, with D perhaps matching TRBD1 (5 bases). The V end was cut by 0 bases, the J end by 0 bases, with 13 bases between. This CDR3 has 17 residues. Germline values: CDR1 SGHDT, CDR2 YYEEEE. The CDR3 spells CASSLARGINSNQPQHF. The CDR3 nucleotides are TGTGCCAGCAGCTTGGCACGGGGGATTAATAGCAATCAGCCCCAGCATTTT.

As regards this clone: Other DNA sequences of this sample code for an identical CDR3. The V and J genes are TRBV7-9 and TRBJ1-1, with 9 positions matching TRBD1. Germline-derived CDR1 and CDR2 are SEHNR and FQNEAQ (reference sequence). CDR3 length equals 14 residues. V was clipped by 3 bases and J by 4 bases; unmatched bases: 3. The CDR3 bases are TGTGCCAGCAGCTTCGGACAGGGGTCCACTGAAGCTTTCTTT. It yields the protein CASSFGQGSTEAFF. The variable domain in full, with the rest retrieved from reference TRBV7-9 and TRBJ1-1, is DTGVSQNPRHKITKRGQNVTFRCDPISEHNRLYWYRQTLGQGPEFLTYFQNEAQLEKSRLLSDRFSAERPKGSFSTLEIQRTEQGDSAMYLCASSFGQGSTEAFFGQGTRLTVV.